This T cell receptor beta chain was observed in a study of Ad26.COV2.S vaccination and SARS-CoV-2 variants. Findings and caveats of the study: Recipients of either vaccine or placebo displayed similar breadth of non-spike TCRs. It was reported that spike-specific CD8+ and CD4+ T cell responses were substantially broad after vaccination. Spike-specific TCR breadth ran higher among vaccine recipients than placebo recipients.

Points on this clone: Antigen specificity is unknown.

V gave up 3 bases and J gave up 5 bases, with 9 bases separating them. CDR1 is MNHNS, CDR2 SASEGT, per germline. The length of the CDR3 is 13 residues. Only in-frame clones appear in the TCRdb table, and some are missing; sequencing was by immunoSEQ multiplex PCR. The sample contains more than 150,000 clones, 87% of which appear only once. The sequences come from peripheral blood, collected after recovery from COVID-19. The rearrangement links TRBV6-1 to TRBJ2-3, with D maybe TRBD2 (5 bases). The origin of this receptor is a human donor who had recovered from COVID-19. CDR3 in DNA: TGTGCCAGCAGTGAGGGCCGGGAAGATACGCAGTATTTT. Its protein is CASSEGREDTQYF.